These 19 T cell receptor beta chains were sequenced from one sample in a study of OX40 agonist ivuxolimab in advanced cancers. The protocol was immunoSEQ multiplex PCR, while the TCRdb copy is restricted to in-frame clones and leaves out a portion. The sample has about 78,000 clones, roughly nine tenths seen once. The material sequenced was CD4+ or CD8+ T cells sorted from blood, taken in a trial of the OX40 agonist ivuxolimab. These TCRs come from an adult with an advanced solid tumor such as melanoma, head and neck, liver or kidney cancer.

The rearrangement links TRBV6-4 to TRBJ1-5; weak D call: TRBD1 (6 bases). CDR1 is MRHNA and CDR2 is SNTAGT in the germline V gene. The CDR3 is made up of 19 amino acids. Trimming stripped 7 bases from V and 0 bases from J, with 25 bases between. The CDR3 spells CASTSTGTPGRDSNQPQHF. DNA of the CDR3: TGTGCCAGCACTAGTACCGGGACACCGGGACGGGATAGCAATCAGCCCCAGCATTTT.

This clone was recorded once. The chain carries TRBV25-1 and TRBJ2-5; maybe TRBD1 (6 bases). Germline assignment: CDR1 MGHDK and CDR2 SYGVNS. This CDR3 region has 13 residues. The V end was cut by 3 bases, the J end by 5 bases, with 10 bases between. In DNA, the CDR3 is TGTGCCAGCAGTGAGACAGGAAGGGAGACCCAGTACTTC. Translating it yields CASSETGRETQYF.

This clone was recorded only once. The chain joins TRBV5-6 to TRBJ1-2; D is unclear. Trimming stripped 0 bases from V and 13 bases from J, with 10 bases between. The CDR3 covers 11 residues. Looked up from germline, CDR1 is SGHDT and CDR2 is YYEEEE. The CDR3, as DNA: TGTGCCAGCAGCTTGGGACGGTTTGGCACCTTC. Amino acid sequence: CASSLGRFGTF.

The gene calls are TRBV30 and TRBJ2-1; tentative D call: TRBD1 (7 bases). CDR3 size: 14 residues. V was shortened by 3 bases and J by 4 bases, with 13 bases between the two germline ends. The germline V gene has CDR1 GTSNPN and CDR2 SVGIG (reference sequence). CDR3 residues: CAWRGRDSYNEQFF. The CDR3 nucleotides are TGTGCCTGGAGGGGGCGGGACAGTTACAATGAGCAGTTCTTC.

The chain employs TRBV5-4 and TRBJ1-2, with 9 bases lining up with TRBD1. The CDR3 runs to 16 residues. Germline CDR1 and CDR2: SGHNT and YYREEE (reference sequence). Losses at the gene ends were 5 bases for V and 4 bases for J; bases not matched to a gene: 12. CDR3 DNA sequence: TGTGCCAGCAGGCCAGCCCCGGGACAGGGAGGCTATGGCTACACCTTC. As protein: CASRPAPGQGGYGYTF.

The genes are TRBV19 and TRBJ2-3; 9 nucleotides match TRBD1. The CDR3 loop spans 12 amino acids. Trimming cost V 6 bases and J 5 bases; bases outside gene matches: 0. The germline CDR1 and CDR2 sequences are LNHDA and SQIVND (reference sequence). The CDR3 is CASRDRGDTQYF. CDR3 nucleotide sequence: TGTGCCAGTAGGGACAGGGGAGATACGCAGTATTTT.

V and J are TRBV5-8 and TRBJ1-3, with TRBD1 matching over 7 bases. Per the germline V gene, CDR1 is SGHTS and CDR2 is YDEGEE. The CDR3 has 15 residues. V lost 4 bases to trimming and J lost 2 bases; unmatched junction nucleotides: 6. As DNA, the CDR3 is TGTGCCAGCAGCCGCCTAACAGGGGCTGGAAACACCATATATTTT. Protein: CASSRLTGAGNTIYF.

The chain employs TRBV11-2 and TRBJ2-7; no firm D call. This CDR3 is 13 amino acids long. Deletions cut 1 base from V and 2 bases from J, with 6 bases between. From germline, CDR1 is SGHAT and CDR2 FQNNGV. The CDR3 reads CASSLAGAYEQYF. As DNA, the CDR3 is TGTGCCAGCAGCTTAGCCGGAGCCTACGAGCAGTACTTC.

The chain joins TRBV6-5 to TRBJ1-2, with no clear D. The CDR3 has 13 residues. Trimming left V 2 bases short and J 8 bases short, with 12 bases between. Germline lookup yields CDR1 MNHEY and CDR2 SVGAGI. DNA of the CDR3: TGTGCCAGCAGTTACCACGGACCTGGGGGCTACACCTTC. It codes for CASSYHGPGGYTF.

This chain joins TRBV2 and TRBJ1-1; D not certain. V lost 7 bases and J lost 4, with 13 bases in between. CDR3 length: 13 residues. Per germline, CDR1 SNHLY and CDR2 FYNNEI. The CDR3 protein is CASNQEGGTEAFF. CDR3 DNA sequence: TGTGCCAGCAACCAAGAGGGCGGCACTGAAGCTTTCTTT.

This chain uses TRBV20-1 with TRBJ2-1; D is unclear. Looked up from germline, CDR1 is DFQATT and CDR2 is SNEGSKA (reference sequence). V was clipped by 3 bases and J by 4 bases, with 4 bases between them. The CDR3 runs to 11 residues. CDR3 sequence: CSASAYNEQFF. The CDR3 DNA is TGCAGTGCTAGCGCATACAATGAGCAGTTCTTC.

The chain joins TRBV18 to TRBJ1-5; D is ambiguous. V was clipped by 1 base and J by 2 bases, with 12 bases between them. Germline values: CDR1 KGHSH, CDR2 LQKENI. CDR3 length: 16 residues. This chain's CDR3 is CASSPLGPGGNQPQHF. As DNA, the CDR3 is TGTGCCAGCTCACCACTGGGCCCTGGGGGCAATCAGCCCCAGCATTTT.

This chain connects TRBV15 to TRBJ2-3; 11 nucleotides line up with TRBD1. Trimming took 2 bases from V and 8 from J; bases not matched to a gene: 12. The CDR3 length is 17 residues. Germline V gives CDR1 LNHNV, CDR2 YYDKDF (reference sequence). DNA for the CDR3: TGTGCCACCAGCAGACCGGGGACAGGGGGGCCTTTTGGTACGCAGTATTTT. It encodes CATSRPGTGGPFGTQYF.

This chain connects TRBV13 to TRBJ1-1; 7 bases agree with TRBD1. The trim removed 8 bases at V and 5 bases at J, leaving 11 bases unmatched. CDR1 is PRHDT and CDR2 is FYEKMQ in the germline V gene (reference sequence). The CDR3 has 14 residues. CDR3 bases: TGTGCCAGCGAGGAGGCAGGGGGAGGAACTGAAGCTTTCTTT. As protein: CASEEAGGGTEAFF.

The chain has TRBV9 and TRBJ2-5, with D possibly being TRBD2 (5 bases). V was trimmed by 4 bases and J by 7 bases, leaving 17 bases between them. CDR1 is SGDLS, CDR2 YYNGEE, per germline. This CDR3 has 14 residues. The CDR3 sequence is CASSPLAAPGTQYF. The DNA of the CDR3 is TGTGCCAGCAGCCCTCTAGCAGCACCAGGGACCCAGTACTTC.

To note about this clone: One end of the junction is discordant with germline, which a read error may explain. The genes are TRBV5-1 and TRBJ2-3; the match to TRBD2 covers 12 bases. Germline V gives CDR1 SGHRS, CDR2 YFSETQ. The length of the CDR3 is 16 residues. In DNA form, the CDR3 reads TGCGCCAGCAGCGTTACTAGCGGGGGGCCCCCGGGTACGTCGGATTTT. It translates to CASSVTSGGPPGTSDF.

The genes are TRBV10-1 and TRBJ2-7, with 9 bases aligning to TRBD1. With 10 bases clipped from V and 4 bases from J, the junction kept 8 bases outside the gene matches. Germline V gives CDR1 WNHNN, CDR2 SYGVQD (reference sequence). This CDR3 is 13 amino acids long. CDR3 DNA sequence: TGCGCCACCCCCAAGGACAGGGGTTACGAGCAGTACTTC. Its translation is CATPKDRGYEQYF.

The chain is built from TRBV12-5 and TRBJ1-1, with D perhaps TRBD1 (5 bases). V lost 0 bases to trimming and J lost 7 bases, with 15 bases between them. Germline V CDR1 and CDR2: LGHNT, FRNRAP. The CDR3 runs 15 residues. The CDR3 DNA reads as TGTGCTAGTGGTTTGGTAAACAAGGAGGGGAATGAAGCTTTCTTT. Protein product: CASGLVNKEGNEAFF.

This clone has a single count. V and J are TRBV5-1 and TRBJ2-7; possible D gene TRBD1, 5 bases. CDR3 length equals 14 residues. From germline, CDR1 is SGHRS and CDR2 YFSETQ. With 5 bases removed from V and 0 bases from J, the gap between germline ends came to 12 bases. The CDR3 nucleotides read TGCGCCAGCAGGCAAACAGGAAGCTCCTACGAGCAGTACTTC. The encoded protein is CASRQTGSSYEQYF.